The rows below give T cell receptor beta chains drawn from one sample of a study of blood T cell repertoires in COVID-19. Produced via immunoSEQ multiplex PCR; TCRdb's table is partial and in-frame only. The sample has 130,000 or so clones, around 89% seen once. Specimen: peripheral blood. The receptor set was obtained from a man between 50 and 59 years old with active or convalescent COVID-19. CDR3s include the opening cysteine and the closing phenylalanine or tryptophan. A D gene is named only where the DNA matches it firmly. For some rows the clone size is stated as once, few or many, or as a class when expanded; others skip it.

j_call v_call clone_size d_call cdr3_nt cdr3_aa
TRBJ2-6 TRBV28 - - TGTGCCAGCAGTTTAAGCGTGAGTCGGGGGGCCAACGTCCTGACTTTC CASSLSVSRGANVLTF
TRBJ2-2 TRBV4-1 - TRBD2 TGCGCCAGCAGCCAACCTAGCGGGAGGCTCTCTCTCAACACCGGGGAGCTGTTTTTT CASSQPSGRLSLNTGELFF
TRBJ1-2 TRBV6-4 - TRBD1 TGTGCCAGCAGGGACAGGGGGCCGGTCTATGGCTACACCTTC CASRDRGPVYGYTF
TRBJ1-1 TRBV9 - - TGTGCCAGCAGCGGGTTGTTAACAGCGAACACTGAAGCTTTCTTT CASSGLLTANTEAFF
TRBJ1-3 TRBV19 - TRBD1 TGTGCCAGTACCACCGGGACAGGGATGTCTGGAAACACCATATATTTT CASTTGTGMSGNTIYF
TRBJ1-4 TRBV24-1 - - TGTGCCACCAGTGAAGCGGGAGCAGATGAAAAACTGTTTTTT CATSEAGADEKLFF
TRBJ2-5 TRBV6-1 - - TGTGCCAGCAGTGAAAACAGGGGGAGGGGAGAGACCCAGTACTTC CASSENRGRGETQYF
TRBJ1-2 TRBV29-1 - - TGCAGCGTTCAGGGTGTTAACTATGGCTACACCTTC CSVQGVNYGYTF
TRBJ2-5 TRBV29-1 once - TGCAGCGTTTCGTTCCAAGAGACCCAGTACTTC CSVSFQETQYF
TRBJ2-5 TRBV14 - TRBD1 TGTGCCAGCAGCCCCCGGGACAGGTCCGGGGAGACCCAGTACTTC CASSPRDRSGETQYF
TRBJ2-5 TRBV2 - - TGTGCCAGCAGCTCGGAGAGCAGTGGGGAGACCCAGTACTTC CASSSESSGETQYF
TRBJ1-5 TRBV11-2 once TRBD1 TGTGCCAGCAGCCCGGACAGGGGTCAGCCCCAGCATTTT CASSPDRGQPQHF
TRBJ2-5 TRBV3-1/TRBV3-2 - - TGTGCCAGCAGCCACCCCCCCCTCGGCGGGGAGACCCAGTACTTC CASSHPPLGGETQYF
TRBJ2-7 TRBV12-3/TRBV12-4 - - TGTGCCAGCAGTTTAGCGCGAGAGTCCGAGCAGTACTTC CASSLARESEQYF
TRBJ2-1 TRBV11-2 - TRBD2 TGTGCCAGCAGCCTAGGGGCGGGACTAGTGAATGAGCAGTTCTTC CASSLGAGLVNEQFF
TRBJ2-1 TRBV30 - TRBD2 TGTGCCTGGAGTGCGCTAGCGGGTTACAATGAGCAGTTCTTC CAWSALAGYNEQFF
TRBJ2-5 TRBV28 - TRBD2 TGTGCCAGCAGTTTATTACTAGCGGGAGGACGAGAGACCCAGTACTTC CASSLLLAGGRETQYF
TRBJ2-5 TRBV27 once TRBD1 TGTGCCAGCAGGATTGGGACAGGGGTTGGGGAGACCCAGTACTTC CASRIGTGVGETQYF
TRBJ2-2 TRBV6-6 - - TGTGCCAGCAGCCCAGGGGTTCGGGACACCGGGGAGCTGTTTTTT CASSPGVRDTGELFF
TRBJ2-1 TRBV29-1 - TRBD2 TGCAGCGTTACCGGGAGGGAAAGCTCCTACAATGAGCAGTTCTTC CSVTGRESSYNEQFF
TRBJ2-7 TRBV30 once TRBD2 TGTGCCTGGAGTGTAGGTCTGGACGGGGGGTCCTACGAGCAGTACTTC CAWSVGLDGGSYEQYF
TRBJ2-7 TRBV5-1 - TRBD1 TGCGCCAGCAGCCGGGACAGCATACGAGAGCAGTACTTC CASSRDSIREQYF
TRBJ2-1 TRBV10-3 - TRBD1 TGTGCCATACAGACAGGGGGAAATGAGCAGTTCTTC CAIQTGGNEQFF
TRBJ2-5 TRBV3-1/TRBV3-2 - - TGTGCCAGCAGCCCCCGGACAGTTCAAGAGACCCAGTACTTC CASSPRTVQETQYF
TRBJ2-1 TRBV6-2/TRBV6-3 - - TGTGCCAGCAGTAGACAGCACAATGAGCAGTTCTTC CASSRQHNEQFF
TRBJ2-3 TRBV24-1 - TRBD2 TGTGCCACCAGTGAAACCGGGACGGGGGGGACGCAGTATTTT CATSETGTGGTQYF
TRBJ1-1 TRBV5-4 - - TGTGCCAGCAGCTTCGACAGATTAAACACTGAAGCTTTCTTT CASSFDRLNTEAFF
TRBJ2-3 TRBV29-1 - - TGCAGCGTTGAAGATCCTCAGGGATCAGATACGCAGTATTTT CSVEDPQGSDTQYF
TRBJ1-4 TRBV15 few - TGTGCCACCAGCAGACAGGGTGGAGAAGAAAAACTGTTTTTT CATSRQGGEEKLFF
TRBJ1-3 TRBV9 - TRBD1 TGTGCCAGCAGCGCCCTACGGACGACAGGGGATTTTGGAAACACCATATATTTT CASSALRTTGDFGNTIYF
TRBJ2-7 TRBV6-5 many - TGTGCCAGCAGTTCAACCGGGGGCGGGAGCTCCTACGAGCAGTACTTC CASSSTGGGSSYEQYF
TRBJ2-1 TRBV7-6 - - TGTGCCAGCAGCTCACTGGGAGGAGCCATGAGGGTTGAGCAGTTCTTC CASSSLGGAMRVEQFF
TRBJ1-2 TRBV5-6 - TRBD1 TGTGCCAGCAGCGGCCAGGGGGCGGCCTATGGCTACACCTTC CASSGQGAAYGYTF
TRBJ1-5 TRBV19 few TRBD1 TGTGCCAGTAGTTTCCGGGACAGTAATCAGCCCCAGCATTTT CASSFRDSNQPQHF
TRBJ1-1 TRBV4-1 - TRBD1 TGCGCCAGCAGCCAAACAGGGGGCAGGGCTGAAGCTTTCTTT CASSQTGGRAEAFF
TRBJ2-7 TRBV29-1 - TRBD2 TGCAGCGTTGAGGGACTAGCGGGAATTCGCGAGCAGTACTTC CSVEGLAGIREQYF
TRBJ2-1 TRBV19 - TRBD1 TGTGCCAGTAGTTCAAGGGGACAGGGGGCATCCTACAATGAGCAGTTCTTC CASSSRGQGASYNEQFF
TRBJ1-6 TRBV19 - - TGTGCCAGTAGGTGGGGCGCGGTTGAATCACCCCTCCACTTT CASRWGAVESPLHF
TRBJ1-5 TRBV6-5 - TRBD1 TGTGCCAGCAAAGGGGGCGGTCAGCCCCAGCATTTT CASKGGGQPQHF
TRBJ1-5 TRBV28 - TRBD1 TGTGCCAGCAGCATGGACAGGGGACGCAATCAGCCCCAGCATTTT CASSMDRGRNQPQHF
TRBJ2-7 TRBV5-4 - - TGTGCCAGCAGCTCCTCCGGGGTGCCTCCTTACGAGCAGTACTTC CASSSSGVPPYEQYF
TRBJ1-5 TRBV19 - TRBD1 TGTGCCAGTGCCTGGACAGGGGGCGGGGGCGGTAGCAATCAGCCCCAGCATTTT CASAWTGGGGGSNQPQHF
TRBJ1-4 TRBV4-2 - - TGTGCCAGCAGCCAAGACAGGGGTGAAAAACTGTTTTTT CASSQDRGEKLFF
TRBJ2-3 TRBV5-1 - - TGCGCCACCCAGGGGTGGTCCACAGATACGCAGTATTTT CATQGWSTDTQYF
TRBJ2-1 TRBV10-1 - TRBD2 TGCGCCAGCAGCGTAGCGGGAGGGGGATACAATGAGCAGTTCTTC CASSVAGGGYNEQFF
TRBJ1-5 TRBV6-2/TRBV6-3 - - TGTGCCAGCAGTCGAGGACAAAGCAATCAGCCCCAGCATTTT CASSRGQSNQPQHF
TRBJ1-2 TRBV6-6 - - TGTGCCAGCAGTTACTCGAGGGAGGGAGCTAACTATGGCTACACCTTC CASSYSREGANYGYTF
TRBJ1-4 TRBV7-9 - - TGTGCCAGCAGCTCCCTAGCGTCTAATGAAAAACTGTTTTTT CASSSLASNEKLFF
TRBJ2-3 TRBV7-2 - - TGTGCCAGCAGCTTAGGGGGGCGCGGCGCAGATACGCAGTATTTT CASSLGGRGADTQYF
TRBJ1-5 TRBV7-2 - TRBD1 TGTGCCAGCAGCTTAGGGGGACAGGGGGCCCAGCCCCAGCATTTT CASSLGGQGAQPQHF
TRBJ2-7 TRBV11-2 - - TGTGCCAGCAGCTTAGCCGGCTACGAGCAGTACTTC CASSLAGYEQYF
TRBJ1-1 TRBV10-3 - - TGTGCCATCAGTGAAGGGGCAGGGAAAGCTTTCTTT CAISEGAGKAFF
TRBJ1-4 TRBV6-5 - - TGTGCCAGCAGTTACACGTCGGGGGGAAAACTGTTTTTT CASSYTSGGKLFF
TRBJ1-3 TRBV16 - TRBD1 TGTGCCAGCAGCCCCGACAGGGTTGGAAACACCATATATTTT CASSPDRVGNTIYF
TRBJ1-1 TRBV9 - - TGTGCCAGCAGCGTAGAATGGAGTGGAGAAGCTTTCTTT CASSVEWSGEAFF
TRBJ1-4 TRBV28 - - TGTGCCAGCAGGCGTCCGGAGGGTGAAAAACTGTTTTTT CASRRPEGEKLFF